This T cell receptor beta chain was captured by sequencing in a study of T cells in Graves' hyperthyroidism and ophthalmopathy. Regarding the study as a whole: Most clonotypes that expanded in the thyroid above 0.001 also showed up in blood. Separation of ophthalmopathy from stable hyperthyroidism was achieved by a 13 V-J model. Median prediction lead before ophthalmopathy onset was 6.5 months with the model.

Amplified TCR beta CDR3 regions derived from RNA transcripts. During a first-round RT-PCR of the TCR CDR3, the HTBI primer set was used. TCRdb analysed the multiplex PCR reads with MiXCR anew, one entry per CDR3 protein. The sample contains some 690,000 distinct CDR3 sequences, roughly 17% of which appear only once. V shed 2 bases, J shed 6 bases, and the junction held 5 bases outside the gene matches. Germline-derived CDR1 and CDR2 are MNHEY and SVGAGI. The CDR3 covers 15 residues. This clonotype was observed many times. Its antigen is currently unknown. Based on clinical symptoms, serum thyroxine and TRAb, thyroid ultrasound and orbital computed tomography, diagnoses were reached.

The rearrangement links TRBV6-5 to TRBJ1-1, with 11 positions matching TRBD1. The sequencing sample was made of blood. The TCR was taken from a man between 50 and 59 years old with Graves' hyperthyroidism. CDR3 sequence: CASSYRTGGVAEAFF. The CDR3 DNA follows: TGTGCCAGCAGTTACAGGACAGGGGGCGTAGCTGAAGCTTTCTTT.